This T cell receptor beta chain is from a study of regulatory T cells in long-lasting Graves disease. General observations from the study: Favoring TRBV28, TRBJ1-2 and TRBJ2-5 was a feature seen in persistent disease.

Time point indicated: persistent/refractory GD, antithyroid drugs over 5 years with positive TRAb. RNA isolated from PBMCs was used to make the TCR library. The patients were enrolled through endocrinology in Xi'an, China. To make TCR beta libraries, researchers used iRepertoire HTBI primers and Arm-PCR of CDR3 regions. TCRdb recomputed calls from the multiplex PCR reads with MiXCR, one row per CDR3 protein. In the table there are about 470,000 distinct CDR3 sequences, 20% to 25% of which are singletons. The CDR3 sequence is 13 residues long. V lost 1 base and J 7 bases, leaving 7 bases between the germline ends. This clonotype has a count of ten or more. Its cognate antigen is unknown.

This TCR derives from a female donor with Graves disease. The chain is built from TRBV12-3 or TRBV12-4 and TRBJ1-4; no firm D call. The specimen comprised peripheral blood mononuclear cells (PBMCs), sampled when the disease was refractory, from a patient treated with antithyroid drugs. CDR3 residues: CASSLVSREKLFF. CDR3 coding DNA: TGTGCCAGCAGTTTAGTAAGCCGTGAAAAACTGTTTTTT.